This TCR beta chain was identified in a study of blood T cell repertoires in COVID-19 (TCRdb year 2020). Looking at the study overall: Samples from collaborators originated in the United States, Italy and Spain and spanned both the acute and convalescent phases of COVID-19. The prospective study material was composed of cDNA or gDNA derived from T cells, B-cell-depleted T cells, or PBMCs. The dataset comprised deeply sampled blood TCRbeta repertoires from subjects exposed to, actively infected with, or recovered from COVID-19. A freely available public database, intended as a resource for researchers studying the immune response to SARS-CoV-2, is where the repertoires were released. Samples came from the ongoing ImmuneRACE study (first 160 participants) plus 1,254 subjects from 6 global collaborators. Sample metadata almost always included a de-identified subject ID, COVID-19 status, age in years and sex. Where HLA class I and class II types were available, the types were taken from metadata supplied by the sample provider, not from assay-based typing.

TCRbeta CDR3 regions were amplified from genomic DNA by means of the immunoSEQ Assay, a bias-controlled multiplex PCR. Per the source publication's procedure: Nucleated cell counts per sample were estimated from amplification of reference gene primers within the assay. To quantify the absolute abundance of each unique TCRbeta CDR3 rearrangement, sequence reads were collapsed and filtered. For each sample, productive Simpson clonality was calculated as the square root of Simpson's diversity index across productive rearrangements. The table was pulled from immuneACCESS by TCRdb, which kept in-frame rearrangements only. Such tables lose some clones; where checked, under half of the loss comes from unresolved V genes, and the rest has no known cause. V and J calls and clone size are given by that table; D and trimming were obtained from the DNA. Recorded for this sample are about 130,000 clones; about 72% of them occurred a single time. The top ten clonotypes cover roughly 9.8% of the sample.

On the study overall, not on this receptor specifically: The amount of clinical and demographic metadata varied by source and participant and was provided uncurated.

Comment on this clone: The antigen it binds to is not known. Base qualities were left out, and no much larger clone turns up one base away.

The CDR1 and CDR2 encoded by the germline V gene are LGHNA and YSLEER. V gives up 0 bases and J gives up 1 base, and the segment between their germline ends measures 9 bases. Including cysteine and phenylalanine, the CDR3 has 15 amino acids. Only the CDR3 DNA is retained, 45 bases long and in frame from the first base. A second Seattle source provided samples from volunteer blood donors who had recovered from COVID-19. Whole blood was collected in K2EDTA tubes by collaborating institutions according to the institutions' own protocols. For TCRbeta analysis, collaborators shipped samples in one of three forms: frozen whole blood, isolated PBMCs, or DNA extracted from either of those sample types.

The rearrangement combines TRBV4-3 with TRBJ1-1, with the D gene not clear enough to name. The sequence was obtained from a man in his sixties who had recovered from COVID-19. Sequenced input: peripheral blood. The nucleotide sequence reads as follows: TGCGCCAGCAGCCAAGATATGCCAGGGAACACTGAAGCTTTCTTT. The encoded protein is CASSQDMPGNTEAFF.